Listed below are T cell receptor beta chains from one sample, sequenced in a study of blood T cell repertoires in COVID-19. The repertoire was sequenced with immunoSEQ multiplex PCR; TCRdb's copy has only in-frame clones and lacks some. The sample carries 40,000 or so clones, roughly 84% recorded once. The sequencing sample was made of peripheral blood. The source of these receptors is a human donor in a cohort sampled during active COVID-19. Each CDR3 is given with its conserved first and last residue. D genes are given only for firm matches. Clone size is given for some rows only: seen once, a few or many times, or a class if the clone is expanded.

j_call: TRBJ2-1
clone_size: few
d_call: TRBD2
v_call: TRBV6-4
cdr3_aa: CASSDSTSGGDQQFF
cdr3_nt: TGTGCCAGCAGTGACTCGACTAGCGGGGGGGACCAGCAGTTCTTC

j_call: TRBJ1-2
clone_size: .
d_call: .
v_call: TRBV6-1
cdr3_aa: CASSESLAGRYGYTF
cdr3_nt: TGTGCCAGCAGTGAAAGCTTGGCAGGGCGTTATGGCTACACCTTC

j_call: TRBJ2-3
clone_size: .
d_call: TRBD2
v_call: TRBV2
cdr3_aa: CASSSTSGVTDTQYF
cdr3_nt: TGTGCCAGCAGTTCTACTAGCGGGGTCACAGATACGCAGTATTTT

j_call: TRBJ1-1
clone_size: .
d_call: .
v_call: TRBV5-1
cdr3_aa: CASSLDGGRNTEAFF
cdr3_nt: TGCGCCAGCAGCTTGGACGGGGGGCGGAACACTGAAGCTTTCTTT

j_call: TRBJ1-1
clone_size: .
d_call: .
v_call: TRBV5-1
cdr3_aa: CASLAEANTEAFF
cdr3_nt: TGCGCCAGCCTTGCGGAAGCCAACACTGAAGCTTTCTTT

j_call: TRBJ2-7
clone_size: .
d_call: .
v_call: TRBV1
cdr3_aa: CTSSLSGNSYEQYF
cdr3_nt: TGCACCAGCAGCCTTTCGGGGAACTCCTACGAGCAGTACTTC

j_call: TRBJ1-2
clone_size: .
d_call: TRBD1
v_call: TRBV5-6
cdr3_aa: CASSWMGTGSSYGYTF
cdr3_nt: TGTGCCAGCAGCTGGATGGGGACAGGGTCTTCCTATGGCTACACCTTC

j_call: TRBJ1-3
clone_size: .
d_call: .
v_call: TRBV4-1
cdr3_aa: CASSQDSGSGNTIYF
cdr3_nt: TGCGCCAGCAGCCAAGATTCCGGCTCTGGAAACACCATATATTTT

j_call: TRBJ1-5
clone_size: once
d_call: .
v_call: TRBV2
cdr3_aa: CASSPVYSNQPQHF
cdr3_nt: TGTGCCAGCAGCCCGGTCTATAGCAATCAGCCCCAGCATTTT

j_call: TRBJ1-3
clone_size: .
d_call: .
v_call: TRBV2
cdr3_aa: CASSAGRVGNTIYF
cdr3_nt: TGTGCCAGCAGTGCGGGCAGGGTTGGAAACACCATATATTTT

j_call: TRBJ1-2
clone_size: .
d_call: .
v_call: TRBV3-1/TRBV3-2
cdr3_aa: CASSQSAGQGNYGYTF
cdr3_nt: TGTGCCAGCAGCCAATCGGCGGGGCAGGGCAACTATGGCTACACCTTC

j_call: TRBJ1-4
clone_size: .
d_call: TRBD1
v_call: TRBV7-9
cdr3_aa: CASSLRPGQGGEKLFF
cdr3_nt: TGTGCCAGCAGCTTACGCCCCGGACAGGGTGGTGAAAAACTGTTTTTT

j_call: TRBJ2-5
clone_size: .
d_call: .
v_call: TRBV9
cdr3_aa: CASSVAGRGQETQYF
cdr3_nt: TGTGCCAGCAGCGTAGCGGGTAGGGGCCAAGAGACCCAGTACTTC

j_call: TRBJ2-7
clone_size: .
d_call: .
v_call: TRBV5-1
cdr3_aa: CASSFGAGEYEQYF
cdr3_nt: TGCGCCAGCAGCTTCGGGGCAGGGGAATACGAGCAGTACTTC

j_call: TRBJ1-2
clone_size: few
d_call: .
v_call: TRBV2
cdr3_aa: CASRQGFYGYTF
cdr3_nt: TGTGCCAGCAGACAGGGATTCTATGGCTACACCTTC

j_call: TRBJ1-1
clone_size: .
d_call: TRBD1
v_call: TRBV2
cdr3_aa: CASSEGLTGATSTFF
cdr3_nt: TGTGCCAGCAGTGAAGGTCTTACAGGGGCCACTTCTACTTTCTTT

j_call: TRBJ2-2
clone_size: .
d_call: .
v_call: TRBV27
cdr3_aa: CASSFSLYRTGELFF
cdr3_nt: TGTGCCAGCAGTTTCAGTCTGTACCGCACCGGGGAGCTGTTTTTT

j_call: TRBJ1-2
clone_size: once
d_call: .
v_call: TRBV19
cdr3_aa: CASTRGLDGYTF
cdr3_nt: TGTGCCAGTACCAGGGGTCTGGATGGCTACACCTTC

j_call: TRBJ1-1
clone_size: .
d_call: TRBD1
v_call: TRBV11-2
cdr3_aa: CASSRGTVTEAFF
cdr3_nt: TGTGCCAGCAGCCGAGGGACAGTCACTGAAGCTTTCTTT

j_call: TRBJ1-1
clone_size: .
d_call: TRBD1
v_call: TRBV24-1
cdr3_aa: CATTRGEGAANTEAFF
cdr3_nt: TGTGCCACCACCCGGGGCGAGGGGGCAGCGAACACTGAAGCTTTCTTT

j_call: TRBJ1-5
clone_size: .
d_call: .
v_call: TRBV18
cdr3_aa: CASSPRTLSNQPQHF
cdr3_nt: TGTGCCAGCTCACCACGGACTTTAAGCAATCAGCCCCAGCATTTT

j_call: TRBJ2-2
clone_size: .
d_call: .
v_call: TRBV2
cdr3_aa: CASQRLNTGELFF
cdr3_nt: TGTGCCAGCCAGAGGTTGAACACCGGGGAGCTGTTTTTT

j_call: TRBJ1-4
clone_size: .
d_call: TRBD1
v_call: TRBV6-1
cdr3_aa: CASSVRTGTGNEKLFF
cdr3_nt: TGTGCCAGCAGTGTTAGGACCGGGACAGGAAATGAAAAACTGTTTTTT

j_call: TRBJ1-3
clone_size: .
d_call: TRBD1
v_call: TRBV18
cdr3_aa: CASSRGQNLGNTIYF
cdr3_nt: TGTGCCAGCTCACGGGGACAGAACCTTGGAAACACCATATATTTT

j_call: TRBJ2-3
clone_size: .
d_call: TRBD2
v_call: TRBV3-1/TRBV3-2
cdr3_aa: CASSQPGTSGGTDTQYF
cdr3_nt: TGTGCCAGCAGCCAGCCCGGGACTAGCGGGGGGACAGATACGCAGTATTTT

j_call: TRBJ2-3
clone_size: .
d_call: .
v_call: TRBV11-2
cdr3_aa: CASSSTAGRGTQYF
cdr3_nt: TGTGCCAGCAGCTCGACTGCAGGGAGGGGGACGCAGTATTTT

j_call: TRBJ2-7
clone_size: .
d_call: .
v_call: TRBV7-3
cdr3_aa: CASSLGAGNGEQYF
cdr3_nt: TGTGCCAGCAGCTTAGGGGCAGGGAACGGCGAGCAGTACTTC

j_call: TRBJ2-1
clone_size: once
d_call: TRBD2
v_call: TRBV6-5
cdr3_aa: CASTRLAGGPGEQFF
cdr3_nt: TGTGCCAGCACCAGACTAGCGGGGGGGCCCGGTGAGCAGTTCTTC

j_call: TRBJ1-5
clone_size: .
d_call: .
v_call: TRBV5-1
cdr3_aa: CASSLTGNSNQPQHF
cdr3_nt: TGCGCCAGCAGCTTGACAGGAAATAGCAATCAGCCCCAGCATTTT

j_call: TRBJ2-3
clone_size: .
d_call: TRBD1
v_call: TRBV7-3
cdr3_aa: CASSLTGGTDTQYF
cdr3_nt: TGTGCCAGCAGCCTGACAGGGGGCACAGATACGCAGTATTTT

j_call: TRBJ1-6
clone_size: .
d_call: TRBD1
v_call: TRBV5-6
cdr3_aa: CASSLSWGQGSYNSPLHF
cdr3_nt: TGTGCCAGCAGCTTGTCTTGGGGACAGGGCTCCTATAATTCACCCCTCCACTTT